This is a list of T cell receptor beta chains from one sample in a study of CD8 T cells in Susac syndrome. TCRdb recomputed calls from the immunoSEQ multiplex PCR reads with MiXCR, one row per CDR3 protein. The profile shows some 140,000 distinct CDR3 sequences, about 95% of them singletons. The sequencing input was CD8+ T cells from PBMCs. The source is a human donor with Susac syndrome. Both conserved end residues are part of each CDR3. The D gene is left open where the match is weak. The size entry is marked missing in some rows and otherwise reads once, few, many or a size class.

clone size: .
D gene: .
J gene: TRBJ1-1
V gene: TRBV12-5
CDR3 DNA: TGTGCTAGTGGGGAACCCCTAGGGACCCATGAAGCTTTCTTT
CDR3 protein: CASGEPLGTHEAFF

clone size: .
D gene: .
J gene: TRBJ1-3
V gene: TRBV2
CDR3 DNA: TGTGCCAGCATTAGTTCGGCGAGCACCATATATTTT
CDR3 protein: CASISSASTIYF

clone size: .
D gene: .
J gene: TRBJ1-1
V gene: TRBV11-2
CDR3 DNA: TGTGCCACTTTATCAGGGGAGGACACTGAAGCTTTCTTT
CDR3 protein: CATLSGEDTEAFF

clone size: .
D gene: TRBD2
J gene: TRBJ2-7
V gene: TRBV7-9
CDR3 DNA: TGTGCCAGCAGCCCACTCCAGCTAGCGGCTAACGAGCAGTACTTC
CDR3 protein: CASSPLQLAANEQYF

clone size: .
D gene: TRBD1
J gene: TRBJ1-2
V gene: TRBV5-4
CDR3 DNA: TGTGCCAGCACGGACAGGCCTACACGGAACTATGGCTACACCTTC
CDR3 protein: CASTDRPTRNYGYTF

clone size: .
D gene: .
J gene: TRBJ2-1
V gene: TRBV15
CDR3 DNA: TGTGCCACCAGCAGAGAAAATGTCGTCTCCTACAATGAGCAGTTCTTC
CDR3 protein: CATSRENVVSYNEQFF

clone size: .
D gene: .
J gene: TRBJ2-7
V gene: TRBV7-2
CDR3 DNA: TGTGCCAGCAGCTTAGCTCCCCCTGCGAGCGTGCAGTACTTC
CDR3 protein: CASSLAPPASVQYF

clone size: .
D gene: TRBD2
J gene: TRBJ2-7
V gene: TRBV27
CDR3 DNA: TGTGCCAGCAGTCGTGGGACTAGCGGAAACTCCTACGAGCAGTACTTC
CDR3 protein: CASSRGTSGNSYEQYF

clone size: .
D gene: .
J gene: TRBJ2-5
V gene: TRBV6-5
CDR3 DNA: TGTGCCAGCAGTTACACTCAAGAGACCCAGTACTTC
CDR3 protein: CASSYTQETQYF

clone size: .
D gene: TRBD1
J gene: TRBJ2-2
V gene: TRBV10-3
CDR3 DNA: TGTGCCATCAGTGGAACCGGGACAGCATCCACCGGGGAGCTGTTTTTT
CDR3 protein: CAISGTGTASTGELFF

clone size: .
D gene: TRBD1
J gene: TRBJ1-2
V gene: TRBV14
CDR3 DNA: TGTGCCAGCAGCCAAGAAAGAACAGGGGTTCCCGTAGCTAACTATGGCTACACCTTC
CDR3 protein: CASSQERTGVPVANYGYTF

clone size: few
D gene: TRBD2
J gene: TRBJ2-1
V gene: TRBV7-9
CDR3 DNA: TGTGCCAGCAGCTCACTAGCGGGAGGGCCTAGCTCCTACAATGAGCAGTTCTTC
CDR3 protein: CASSSLAGGPSSYNEQFF

clone size: .
D gene: TRBD1
J gene: TRBJ2-1
V gene: TRBV29-1
CDR3 DNA: TGCAGCGTACCGACAGGGGCGGCCTCTTACAATGAGCAGTTCTTC
CDR3 protein: CSVPTGAASYNEQFF

clone size: .
D gene: .
J gene: TRBJ2-7
V gene: TRBV7-9
CDR3 DNA: TGTGCCAGCAGCCCGGAGGGTGGTGGGAACTACGAGCAGTACTTC
CDR3 protein: CASSPEGGGNYEQYF

clone size: .
D gene: TRBD1
J gene: TRBJ2-7
V gene: TRBV5-1
CDR3 DNA: TGCGCCAGCAGCGTGGACAGGGCCCCCTACGAGCAGTACTTC
CDR3 protein: CASSVDRAPYEQYF

clone size: .
D gene: TRBD1
J gene: TRBJ2-6
V gene: TRBV28
CDR3 DNA: TGTGCCAGCAGTTTCCCCGTGGGACAGGGCCCTCCCAGCGGGGCCAACGTCCTGACTTTC
CDR3 protein: CASSFPVGQGPPSGANVLTF

clone size: once
D gene: .
J gene: TRBJ2-3
V gene: TRBV5-1
CDR3 DNA: TGCGCCAGCATGGAAGGGGACAGCACAGATACGCAGTATTTT
CDR3 protein: CASMEGDSTDTQYF

clone size: .
D gene: .
J gene: TRBJ2-6
V gene: TRBV12-3/TRBV12-4
CDR3 DNA: TGTGCCAGCACCAAGGAGGGCGGATTGAGCGCTGGGGCCAACGTCCTGACTTTC
CDR3 protein: CASTKEGGLSAGANVLTF

clone size: .
D gene: .
J gene: TRBJ1-1
V gene: TRBV5-6
CDR3 DNA: TGTGCCAGCAGCTTGGGAGAGGCTGAAGCTTTCTTT
CDR3 protein: CASSLGEAEAFF

clone size: .
D gene: .
J gene: TRBJ2-1
V gene: TRBV12-3/TRBV12-4
CDR3 DNA: TGTGCCAGCAGGGACCCGGGACGGTCCAATGAGCAGTTCTTC
CDR3 protein: CASRDPGRSNEQFF

clone size: .
D gene: TRBD2
J gene: TRBJ2-7
V gene: TRBV30
CDR3 DNA: TGTGCCTGGAGTGGTAGCGGGAGTCTGGACGAGCAGTACTTC
CDR3 protein: CAWSGSGSLDEQYF

clone size: .
D gene: .
J gene: TRBJ2-7
V gene: TRBV7-7
CDR3 DNA: TGTGCTAGCAGCCACAGACAGGATGGTTACGAGCAGTACTTC
CDR3 protein: CASSHRQDGYEQYF

clone size: .
D gene: TRBD2
J gene: TRBJ2-5
V gene: TRBV27
CDR3 DNA: TGTGCCAGCAGACAAATACGGGGGGTCGAGACCCAGTACTTC
CDR3 protein: CASRQIRGVETQYF

clone size: .
D gene: TRBD1
J gene: TRBJ1-5
V gene: TRBV2
CDR3 DNA: TGTGCCAGCCTCGGACAGGGAGGGAGGCTCAATCAGCCCCAGCATTTT
CDR3 protein: CASLGQGGRLNQPQHF

clone size: .
D gene: .
J gene: TRBJ2-3
V gene: TRBV29-1
CDR3 DNA: TGCAGCGTTGATCAGAAGTCGGTAAAAAGCACAGATACGCAGTATTTT
CDR3 protein: CSVDQKSVKSTDTQYF

clone size: .
D gene: .
J gene: TRBJ1-2
V gene: TRBV2
CDR3 DNA: TGTGCCAGCAGTTCGCCAGGCTGGGTAGGCTATGGCTACACCTTC
CDR3 protein: CASSSPGWVGYGYTF

clone size: .
D gene: TRBD1
J gene: TRBJ1-6
V gene: TRBV25-1
CDR3 DNA: TGTGCCAGCAGTGAATATTTCGCTGACAGGGAGTCCTCCTATAATTCACCCCTCCACTTT
CDR3 protein: CASSEYFADRESSYNSPLHF

clone size: .
D gene: .
J gene: TRBJ1-2
V gene: TRBV29-1
CDR3 DNA: TGCGTTACGGACCAAGGGCCTGGCTACACCTTC
CDR3 protein: CVTDQGPGYTF

clone size: .
D gene: TRBD2
J gene: TRBJ2-5
V gene: TRBV11-2
CDR3 DNA: TGTGCCAGCAGCCGAGGACTAGCAGTCCAAGAGACCCAGTACTTC
CDR3 protein: CASSRGLAVQETQYF

clone size: .
D gene: TRBD1
J gene: TRBJ2-7
V gene: TRBV19
CDR3 DNA: TGTGCCAGTAGTATATATTCGGGACAGACCTACGAGCAGTACTTC
CDR3 protein: CASSIYSGQTYEQYF

clone size: .
D gene: .
J gene: TRBJ2-7
V gene: TRBV9
CDR3 DNA: TGTGCCAGCAGCGTCAAGAGTTCCTACGAGCAGTACTTC
CDR3 protein: CASSVKSSYEQYF

clone size: .
D gene: TRBD1
J gene: TRBJ1-2
V gene: TRBV9
CDR3 DNA: TGTGCCAGCAGCCTCGGGACAGCCGATGGCTACACCTTC
CDR3 protein: CASSLGTADGYTF

clone size: .
D gene: TRBD1
J gene: TRBJ1-4
V gene: TRBV12-3/TRBV12-4
CDR3 DNA: TGTGCCAGCAGTCCGGGACAGGGAACTAATGAAAAACTGTTTTTT
CDR3 protein: CASSPGQGTNEKLFF

clone size: once
D gene: .
J gene: TRBJ1-1
V gene: TRBV20-1
CDR3 DNA: TGCAGTGCTAAGACAGATCTGAACACTGAAGCTTTCTTT
CDR3 protein: CSAKTDLNTEAFF

clone size: .
D gene: TRBD1
J gene: TRBJ1-5
V gene: TRBV19
CDR3 DNA: TGTGCCAGTAGCTACGGACAGGGTGGTCAGCCCCAGCATTTT
CDR3 protein: CASSYGQGGQPQHF

clone size: .
D gene: .
J gene: TRBJ2-2
V gene: TRBV9
CDR3 DNA: TGTGCCAGCAGCCCGACCGGTTCAGGCCAAAACACCGGGGAGCTGTTTTTT
CDR3 protein: CASSPTGSGQNTGELFF

clone size: .
D gene: .
J gene: TRBJ2-7
V gene: TRBV20-1
CDR3 DNA: TGCAGTGCTAGACTCTGGGGGCGGGGGTTCTACGAGCAGTACTTC
CDR3 protein: CSARLWGRGFYEQYF

clone size: .
D gene: .
J gene: TRBJ2-7
V gene: TRBV7-2
CDR3 DNA: TGTGCCAGCGGACACACGGGTTACGAGCAGTACTTC
CDR3 protein: CASGHTGYEQYF

clone size: .
D gene: .
J gene: TRBJ1-5
V gene: TRBV2
CDR3 DNA: TGTGCCAGCATGCCGACGGTATCTAGCAATCAGCCCCAGCATTTT
CDR3 protein: CASMPTVSSNQPQHF

clone size: .
D gene: .
J gene: TRBJ2-5
V gene: TRBV6-5
CDR3 DNA: TGTGCCAGCAGTTACGGGCCCACCGGAGAGACCCAGTACTTC
CDR3 protein: CASSYGPTGETQYF

clone size: .
D gene: .
J gene: TRBJ2-1
V gene: TRBV6-6
CDR3 DNA: TGTGCCAGCAGTTACTCGATTTTAGGCGATGAGCAGTTCTTC
CDR3 protein: CASSYSILGDEQFF

clone size: .
D gene: .
J gene: TRBJ1-5
V gene: TRBV27
CDR3 DNA: TGTGCCAGCAGCCCTTACGGAAATAGCAATCAGCCCCAGCATTTT
CDR3 protein: CASSPYGNSNQPQHF

clone size: .
D gene: TRBD1
J gene: TRBJ1-2
V gene: TRBV5-6
CDR3 DNA: TGTGCCAGCAGCTTAGGACAGGTTCCTGGCTACACCTTC
CDR3 protein: CASSLGQVPGYTF

clone size: .
D gene: TRBD2
J gene: TRBJ2-7
V gene: TRBV7-9
CDR3 DNA: TGTGCCAGCAGCTCAAGGACTAGCGGGACCCCCGAGCAGTACTTC
CDR3 protein: CASSSRTSGTPEQYF

clone size: .
D gene: .
J gene: TRBJ2-7
V gene: TRBV30
CDR3 DNA: TGTGCCTGGAGTCACGAGCACGAGCAGTACTTC
CDR3 protein: CAWSHEHEQYF

clone size: .
D gene: .
J gene: TRBJ1-2
V gene: TRBV13
CDR3 DNA: TGTGCCAGCAGCTTAGACTCCGATCAGGGAACGGACTCTAACTATGGCTACACCTTC
CDR3 protein: CASSLDSDQGTDSNYGYTF

clone size: .
D gene: .
J gene: TRBJ1-1
V gene: TRBV5-1
CDR3 DNA: TGCGCCAGCAGCTTAGCCAGTATGAACACTGAAGCTTTCTTT
CDR3 protein: CASSLASMNTEAFF

clone size: .
D gene: .
J gene: TRBJ1-1
V gene: TRBV29-1
CDR3 DNA: TGCAGCGGGAACTCAGGGAAGATGAACACTGAAGCTTTCTTT
CDR3 protein: CSGNSGKMNTEAFF

clone size: .
D gene: TRBD2
J gene: TRBJ2-1
V gene: TRBV9
CDR3 DNA: TGTGCCAGCAGCCCTAGTATCCCCTCTAGCGGAAGCTCCTACAATGAGCAGTTCTTC
CDR3 protein: CASSPSIPSSGSSYNEQFF

clone size: .
D gene: .
J gene: TRBJ2-3
V gene: TRBV28
CDR3 DNA: TGTGCCAGCAGCCAGTTAAGGGACGGCCGCACAGATACGCAGTATTTT
CDR3 protein: CASSQLRDGRTDTQYF

clone size: .
D gene: TRBD2
J gene: TRBJ2-1
V gene: TRBV10-3
CDR3 DNA: TGTGCCATCAGCCGAATTGACAGTAGCGGGCCTTTCTCCTACAATGAGCAGTTCTTC
CDR3 protein: CAISRIDSSGPFSYNEQFF

clone size: .
D gene: .
J gene: TRBJ2-1
V gene: TRBV12-3/TRBV12-4
CDR3 DNA: TGTGCCAGCAGTCCCGAACAGGGAAATGAGCAGTTCTTC
CDR3 protein: CASSPEQGNEQFF

clone size: .
D gene: .
J gene: TRBJ2-1
V gene: TRBV28
CDR3 DNA: TGTGCCAGCAGTTTAGCAGGGAGCTCCTACAATGAGCAGTTCTTC
CDR3 protein: CASSLAGSSYNEQFF

clone size: .
D gene: .
J gene: TRBJ2-2
V gene: TRBV2
CDR3 DNA: TGTGCCAGCAGTCACGGACCCACCGGGGAGCTGTTTTTT
CDR3 protein: CASSHGPTGELFF

clone size: once
D gene: .
J gene: TRBJ2-1
V gene: TRBV29-1
CDR3 DNA: TGCAGCGTTGATTTGAGCTCCTACAATGAGCAGTTCTTC
CDR3 protein: CSVDLSSYNEQFF

clone size: .
D gene: TRBD2
J gene: TRBJ2-7
V gene: TRBV18
CDR3 DNA: TGTGCCAGCGGCAGGATAGTTAGCGGGACCTACGAGCAGTACTTC
CDR3 protein: CASGRIVSGTYEQYF

clone size: .
D gene: .
J gene: TRBJ2-7
V gene: TRBV4-1
CDR3 DNA: TGCGCCAGCGGAAACCAGGACATGGGCGAGCAGTACTTC
CDR3 protein: CASGNQDMGEQYF

clone size: .
D gene: TRBD1
J gene: TRBJ2-3
V gene: TRBV2
CDR3 DNA: TGTGCCAGCAGTGTGACAGGGGGCGTCGCAGATACGCAGTATTTT
CDR3 protein: CASSVTGGVADTQYF

clone size: .
D gene: TRBD2
J gene: TRBJ2-3
V gene: TRBV12-3/TRBV12-4
CDR3 DNA: TGTGCCAGCAGGTCCCCCGGGACTAGCGCCACAGATACGCAGTATTTT
CDR3 protein: CASRSPGTSATDTQYF

clone size: .
D gene: TRBD1
J gene: TRBJ2-7
V gene: TRBV6-2/TRBV6-3
CDR3 DNA: TGTGCCAGCATCTCGGCCGGGACAGGGATCTACGAGCAGTACTTC
CDR3 protein: CASISAGTGIYEQYF